The entry below gives a single TCR beta chain sequence along with its context. Only one count was recorded for this clone. Which antigen it targets is not known. Qualities for individual bases were not recorded, and no much larger clone is one base off. This sample was taken from a study of tissue T cells after allogeneic stem cell transplantation (dated by TCRdb to between 2020 and 2023). In the study overall: When multiple samples of a tissue were available, H&E sections were reviewed by a pathologist, and samples with histologically apparent lymphocytes were prioritized for sequencing. The human arm was a prospective observational study without blinding or randomization. The study profiled TCR beta repertoires in many tissues obtained from research autopsies of patients with and without GVHD, and also in mouse models of GVHD. Broad study findings and their caveats: Blood samples were not available from the non-GVHD comparator patients. Within patients, how anatomically similar tissues were was a major factor shaping TCR repertoire composition, regardless of disease or transplant status. A small and clinically heterogeneous patient cohort was studied, and sampling depth was acknowledged as a limitation. Few T cell clones were found to be shared across patients, but shared repertoire signatures across patients were revealed in a tissue-specific fashion by motif-based clustering. Which tissue TCRs were alloreactive or antigen-specific was not determined in the study, and some of the clones might have been host cells that persisted. In both patients and mice, T cells from blood and spleen picked up only a limited part of the TCR repertoire that was detected in tissues.

The library was obtained by the immunoSEQ multiplex PCR assay. Adaptive Biotechnologies performed TCRbeta CDR3 sequencing at survey depth and reported CDR3 sequences, V/J genes, productive frequency, and template counts. TCR beta CDR3 regions were amplified from genomic DNA instead of RNA. As for how the authors treated the data: Pairwise repertoire overlap between tissues was quantified with Jensen-Shannon divergence, where 1 means complete divergence and 0 identical. Tissues were clustered by single-linkage agglomerative hierarchical clustering of pairwise JSD values and displayed as dendrograms. GLIPH2 was run on all patient samples with simulation_depth 1000, kmer_min_depth 3, cdr3_length_cutoff 8, keeping groups with more than two unique CDR3s. A standardized tissue-overlap score was generated by extrapolating Jaccard GLIPH-group overlap across patients to a standard repertoire size of 1000 clones. Linear mixed-effect models, with tissue included as a fixed effect and individual included as a random effect, were used to assess associations of diversity with clinical or experimental variables. Entries here come from immuneACCESS through TCRdb and include only in-frame sequences with V and J called. Some clones fail to appear in such tables; in the studies checked, an unresolved V gene covers under half of the shortfall, and the cause of the remainder is unknown. For V, J and clone size, that table is used; D and trimming come from the DNA. The table for this sample lists roughly 9,000 clones; over 60% of them were counted only once. Roughly a quarter of the sample lies in the top ten.

This specimen's time point label, interpreted: human tissue collected at research (rapid) autopsy. Three non-HCT comparator patients with other cancers, who had at least five GI tract samples and no known GI disease at death, were retrospectively selected. After a median post-mortem interval of roughly 9.3 hours, autopsy tissues were collected, including GI sites from esophagus to rectum, liver, skin, and lymphoid organs such as spleen. Each autopsy specimen was bisected, with one portion flash-frozen in liquid nitrogen and the remainder formalin-fixed, and the outer muscle layers of GI specimens were removed. To extract genomic DNA from frozen tissues, either the Mag-Bind Blood & Tissue DNA HDQ 96 Kit on a Chemagic 360 or the DNeasy Blood & Tissue Kit was used. Because of concern about red blood cell contamination, extracted DNA was further purified using the Genomic DNA Clean & Concentrator-25 kit.

The CDR3 runs 15 residues from the cysteine to the phenylalanine. Only the CDR3 portion is preserved as DNA: 45 bases, with reading frame beginning at the first base. The germline V gene specifies MNHEY as CDR1 and SVGAGI as CDR2. V has 4 bases trimmed and J has 1 base trimmed; junction bases matching no gene number 5. This sequence originates from a male donor aged 60 or over with lung cancer. The sample was tissue from the stomach, taken at autopsy. The chain is made from TRBV6-5 and TRBJ2-3; TRBD2 matches 7 bases in the middle. The DNA sequence is TGTGCCAGCAGTTCGCGGCTAGCGGGCACAGATACGCAGTATTTT. This sequence encodes CASSSRLAGTDTQYF.